This T cell receptor beta chain was retrieved from a study of blood T cell repertoires in COVID-19. Germline-derived CDR1 and CDR2 are MDHEN and SYDVKM. CDR3 length equals 16 residues. The V and J ends lost 1 base and 2 bases, in that order; junction bases with no gene match: 6. The assay was immunoSEQ multiplex PCR, and TCRdb's table has in-frame clones only and misses some. Counted here are around 50,000 clones, 80% to 90% occurring once; the ten biggest clones make up approximately 7.8%. The chain is built from TRBV28 and TRBJ2-7, with TRBD2 matching 9 bases. The sample comprised peripheral blood. The receptor comes from a man aged 50-60 years with active COVID-19. DNA of the CDR3: TGTGCCAGCAGTTTATTTTGGCGGGGGGGTCCCTACGAGCAGTACTTC. It specifies CASSLFWRGGPYEQYF.